This T cell receptor beta chain stems from a study of T cell responses to AZD1222 COVID-19 vaccine. Study observations and caveats: Repertoires were sampled only after the peak T cell response. The study found vaccine-associated CD4 TCRs spanning spike, dominant at 160-218 and 743-854. Two AZD1222 administrations were followed by greater Spike-specific TCR breadth and depth. There were mostly white British donors and more females than males, and clonal diversity was possibly underestimated.

In the case of this clone: The antigen is not known.

The assay was immunoSEQ multiplex PCR, and TCRdb's table has in-frame clones only and misses some. This sample yields some 130,000 clones, of which roughly 89% are seen a single time; about 5.5% belongs to the top ten. V dropped 2 bases and J dropped 5; count of bases not matched to a gene: 11. Germline lookup yields CDR1 MGHRA and CDR2 YSYEKL. The CDR3 contains 17 residues. Here the sequenced sample was peripheral blood, taken on day 0 of AZD1222 vaccination. This receptor was identified in an adult in good health. The genes are TRBV4-1 and TRBJ2-1; 8 nucleotides line up with TRBD2. The CDR3 reads CASSQPHSGTSNNEQFF. As DNA, the CDR3 is TGCGCCAGCAGCCAACCTCATTCCGGGACTAGTAACAATGAGCAGTTCTTC.